One sample yielded the 18 T cell receptor beta chains listed below, sequenced in a study of OX40 agonist ivuxolimab in advanced cancers. The table came from immunoSEQ multiplex PCR; TCRdb's copy has only in-frame clones and leaves some out. Found here are roughly 30,000 clones, over 90% of them singletons; the top ten hold just under 9.5%. Material: CD4+ or CD8+ T cells sorted from blood, obtained in a trial of the OX40 agonist ivuxolimab. The receptors were sampled from an adult with an advanced solid tumor such as melanoma, head and neck, liver or kidney cancer.

J is TRBJ2-7 and V is TRBV4-2; 10 positions agree with TRBD2. The CDR3 consists of 16 residues. J lost 2 bases, V lost 3 bases, and 7 bases had no gene match. Germline V lookup: CDR1 LGHNA, CDR2 YNFKEQ. The CDR3, as DNA: TGTGCCAGCAGCCAGGAGCTAGCGGGAGCCACCTACGAGCAGTACTTC. Residues: CASSQELAGATYEQYF.

This clone has just one count. The chain couples TRBV4-2 to TRBJ2-7, with D tentatively TRBD2 (5 bases). V lost 2 bases and J lost 2, with 10 bases in between. The CDR3 runs 14 residues. Per the germline V gene, CDR1 is LGHNA and CDR2 is YNFKEQ. The CDR3 DNA follows: TGTGCCAGCAGCCAATCAGCGGATACCTACGAGCAGTACTTC. Translation: CASSQSADTYEQYF.

The chain carries TRBV6-1 and TRBJ2-7; TRBD1 matches 9 bases. CDR1 is MNHNS and CDR2 is SASEGT in the germline V gene. The CDR3 loop spans 15 amino acids. With V trimmed by 0 bases and J by 5 bases, 5 bases remained unmatched. The CDR3 DNA reads as TGTGCCAGCAGTGAAGCATCCGGGACAGGGAACGAGCAGTACTTC. The encoded protein is CASSEASGTGNEQYF.

V and J are TRBV19 and TRBJ1-5; 7 positions match TRBD1. J was trimmed by 2 bases and V by 7 bases; bases with no gene match: 5. CDR3 length: 14 residues. Looked up from germline, CDR1 is LNHDA and CDR2 is SQIVND (reference sequence). For the CDR3, the DNA is TGTGCCAGTACCTGGACAGGAGGCAATCAGCCCCAGCATTTT. As protein: CASTWTGGNQPQHF.

This chain joins TRBV6-1 and TRBJ2-2; D is unclear. Germline V gives CDR1 MNHNS, CDR2 SASEGT. This CDR3 region has 11 residues. Trimming pared 5 bases from V and 4 bases from J, leaving 2 bases between. DNA for the CDR3: TGTGCCAGCAGTTCCACCGGGGAGCTGTTTTTT. Protein sequence: CASSSTGELFF.

The J gene is TRBJ1-2, the V gene TRBV5-6; D ambiguous. The germline gives CDR1 SGHDT, CDR2 YYEEEE. The CDR3 runs 11 residues. Trimming took 3 bases from V and 4 from J, leaving 4 bases between them. The CDR3 bases are TGTGCCAGCAGCTCGGTCTATGGCTACACCTTC. Translation: CASSSVYGYTF.

This chain joins TRBV7-6 and TRBJ2-5, with D perhaps matching TRBD1 or TRBD2 (5 bases each). This CDR3 has 14 residues. Per germline, CDR1 SGHVS and CDR2 FNYEAQ. The V end lost 3 bases, the J end lost 5 bases, and 13 bases lay between the germline ends. The CDR3 region has the DNA TGTGCCAGCAGCTTGTCGGAGGACATGGAGACCCAGTACTTC. This sequence encodes CASSLSEDMETQYF.

The gene calls are TRBV4-1 and TRBJ2-1; 7 nucleotides match TRBD2. Germline V lookup: CDR1 MGHRA, CDR2 YSYEKL. This CDR3 region has 15 residues. Trimming took 0 bases from V and 2 from J; bases not matched to a gene: 1. CDR3 coding DNA: TGCGCCAGCAGCCAAGATGGGACTACCTACAATGAGCAGTTCTTC. This sequence encodes CASSQDGTTYNEQFF.

The gene calls are TRBV12-5 and TRBJ1-1; D remains unclear. The germline V and J ends were trimmed by 4 bases and 1 base, with 10 bases remaining between them. This CDR3 region has 14 residues. Germline CDR1 reads LGHNT; CDR2 reads FRNRAP. In nucleotides, the CDR3 is TGTGCTAGTGGTTCCTCAGCAAAGAACACTGAAGCTTTCTTT. Amino acids: CASGSSAKNTEAFF.

The chain employs TRBV4-1 and TRBJ2-5; D gene uncertain. Germline assignment: CDR1 MGHRA and CDR2 YSYEKL. Between the trimmed V and J ends, which lost 1 base and 0 bases, there was a span of 6 bases. CDR3 length equals 14 residues. This chain's CDR3 is CASSQVIHQETQYF. DNA of the CDR3: TGCGCCAGCAGCCAAGTAATCCACCAAGAGACCCAGTACTTC.

The chain employs TRBV19 and TRBJ2-1; D remains ambiguous. Trimming left V 10 bases short and J 5 bases short, with 15 bases between. Germline V lookup: CDR1 LNHDA, CDR2 SQIVND (reference sequence). The CDR3 has 13 amino acids. The CDR3 reads CATSLAVNNEQFF. As DNA, the CDR3 is TGTGCCACCTCCCTCGCAGTAAACAATGAGCAGTTCTTC.

This chain uses TRBV7-4 with TRBJ1-1; D not resolved. V lost 1 base and J lost 5, with 5 bases in between. The length of the CDR3 is 12 residues. Per germline, CDR1 SGHVT and CDR2 SQSDAQ. Here the CDR3 DNA reads TGTGCCAGCAGCTTAGGATCGACTGAAGCTTTCTTT. Amino acids: CASSLGSTEAFF.

For the CDR3, the DNA is TGTGCCAGCAGCCGGGGACTGATCATGTTGGAGCAGTACTTC. This codes for CASSRGLIMLEQYF. The V call is TRBV11-2, the J call TRBJ2-7, with a possible D match to TRBD2 (6 bases). Germline V gene lookup returns CDR1 SGHAT and CDR2 FQNNGV. This CDR3 has 14 amino acids. Trimming stripped 5 bases from V and 7 bases from J, with 18 bases between.

To note about this clone: This CDR3 is also generated by other DNA sequences in the sample. V usage is TRBV19 and J usage is TRBJ1-1; 7 bases are a match to TRBD1. Germline V gene lookup returns CDR1 LNHDA and CDR2 SQIVND (reference sequence). CDR3 size: 14 residues. With 2 bases clipped from V and 4 bases from J, the junction kept 4 bases outside the gene matches. CDR3 amino acids: CASSISHRGTEAFF. DNA for the CDR3: TGTGCCAGTAGTATATCGCACAGGGGCACTGAAGCTTTCTTT.

There are a few counts of this clone. The chain is built from TRBV30 and TRBJ1-2, with D possibly TRBD1 on 6 matching bases. CDR1 is GTSNPN and CDR2 is SVGIG in the germline V gene (reference sequence). Between the trimmed V and J ends, which lost 2 bases and 8 bases, there was a span of 15 bases. This CDR3 comprises 13 residues. The CDR3 nucleotides are TGTGCCTGGAGTCCGCCGGGACATAGGGGCTACACCTTC. Its translation: CAWSPPGHRGYTF. The full variable domain, in which reference TRBV30 and TRBJ1-2 provide the parts outside the CDR3, is SQTIHQWPATLVQPVGSPLSLECTVEGTSNPNLYWYRQAAGRGLQLLFYSVGIGQISSEVPQNLSASRPQDRQFILSSKKLLLSDSGFYLCAWSPPGHRGYTFGSGTRLTVV.

The V gene is TRBV19, the J gene TRBJ2-3; no clear D. Germline CDR1 reads LNHDA; CDR2 reads SQIVND (reference sequence). The CDR3 consists of 11 residues. Trimming shortened V by 3 bases and J by 6 bases, and 4 bases separated the two germline ends. The DNA of the CDR3 is TGTGCCAGTAGTATGGCCGATACGCAGTATTTT. It is translated as CASSMADTQYF. Filled out from reference TRBV19 and TRBJ2-3, the complete variable domain reads DGGITQSPKYLFRKEGQNVTLSCEQNLNHDAMYWYRQDPGQGLRLIYYSQIVNDFQKGDIAEGYSVSREKKESFPLTVTSAQKNPTAFYLCASSMADTQYFGPGTRLTVL.

This sequence joins TRBV7-6 and TRBJ2-6, with a tentative D call TRBD1 (5 bases). The CDR3 runs 14 residues. Germline V gene lookup returns CDR1 SGHVS and CDR2 FNYEAQ. V was shortened by 10 bases and J by 2 bases, with 12 bases between the two germline ends. Here the CDR3 reads CANRRGAGANVLTF. CDR3 nucleotide sequence: TGTGCCAACAGGAGAGGAGCTGGGGCCAACGTCCTGACTTTC.

Concerning this clone: At one end, the junction sequence differs from germline, possibly due to a read error. The chain employs TRBV5-1 and TRBJ2-2; 8 bases align to TRBD1. Germline V gives CDR1 SGHRS, CDR2 YFSETQ. The CDR3 extends over 14 amino acids. The CDR3 loop reads CASREAGGNRGAVF. CDR3 DNA sequence: TGCGCCAGCAGAGAGGCAGGGGGCAACCGGGGAGCTGTTTTT. Filled out from reference TRBV5-1 and TRBJ2-2, the complete variable domain reads KAGVTQTPRYLIKTRGQQVTLSCSPISGHRSVSWYQQTPGQGLQFLFEYFSETQRNKGNFPGRFSGRQFSNSRSEMNVSTLELGDSALYLCASREAGGNRGAVFGEGSRLTVL.